The sequence of this T cell receptor beta chain was determined in a study of regulatory T cells in long-lasting Graves disease. Regarding the study as a whole: Persistent Graves' patients showed less TCR diversity than newly diagnosed patients showed. It was in persistent disease that TRBV28, TRBJ1-2 and TRBJ2-5 were favored.

Combining iRepertoire HTBI primers with Arm-PCR of CDR3 regions, the authors built TCR beta libraries. Authors' processing steps: Identified across the samples were over 50 TRBV segments and 14 TRBJ segments. TCRdb recomputed calls from the multiplex PCR reads with MiXCR, one row per CDR3 protein. Clone size and V and J calls follow TCRdb, not the original study. Among around 500,000 distinct CDR3 sequences listed, roughly 20% were seen once. There are many counts of this clonotype. Its antigen is not known. The CDR3 is 13 residues long. Trimming took 2 bases from V and 8 from J, leaving 12 bases between them. Germline loops: CDR1 SNHLY, CDR2 FYNNEI. The sample's time point: persistent/refractory GD, antithyroid drugs over 5 years with positive TRAb. PBMC RNA was the source of the TCR library.

This material consisted of peripheral blood mononuclear cells (PBMCs), taken when the disease was refractory, from a patient treated with antithyroid drugs. The receptor was derived from a female donor with Graves disease. V and J are TRBV2 and TRBJ1-1; D may be TRBD1 (6 bases). DNA for the CDR3: TGTGCCAGCAGTGAACAGGACAGCCAAGAAGCTTTCTTT. This codes for CASSEQDSQEAFF.